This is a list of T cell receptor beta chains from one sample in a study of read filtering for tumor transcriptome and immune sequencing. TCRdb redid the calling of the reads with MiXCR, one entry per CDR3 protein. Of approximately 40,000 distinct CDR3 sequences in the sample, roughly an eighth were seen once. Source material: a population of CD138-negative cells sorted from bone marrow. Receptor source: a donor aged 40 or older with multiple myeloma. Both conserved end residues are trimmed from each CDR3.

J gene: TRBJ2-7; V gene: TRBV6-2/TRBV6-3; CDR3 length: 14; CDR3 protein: ASSYLGQDGFYEQY
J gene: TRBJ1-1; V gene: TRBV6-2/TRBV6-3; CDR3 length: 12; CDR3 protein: ASSQQGAFTEAF
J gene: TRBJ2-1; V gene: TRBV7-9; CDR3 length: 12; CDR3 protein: ASSPGTSGSWQF
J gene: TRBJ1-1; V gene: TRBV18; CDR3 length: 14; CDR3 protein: ASSPAGLPGNTEAF
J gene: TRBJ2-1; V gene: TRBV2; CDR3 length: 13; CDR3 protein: ASSQGQSSYNEQF
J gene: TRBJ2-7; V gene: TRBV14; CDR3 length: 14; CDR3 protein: ASSHDRTSGAYEQY
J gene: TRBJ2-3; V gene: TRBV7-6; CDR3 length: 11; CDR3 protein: ASSQTREDTQY
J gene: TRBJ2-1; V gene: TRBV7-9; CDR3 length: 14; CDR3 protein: ASSSVLSTIGRSKF
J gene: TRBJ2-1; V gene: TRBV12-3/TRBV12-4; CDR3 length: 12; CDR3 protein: ASSTRQGADEQF
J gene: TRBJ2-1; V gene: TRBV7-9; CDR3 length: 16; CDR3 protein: ASSPVGAERRGGNEQF
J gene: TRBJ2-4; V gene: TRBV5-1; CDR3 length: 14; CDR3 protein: ASSLAEGAAKNIQY
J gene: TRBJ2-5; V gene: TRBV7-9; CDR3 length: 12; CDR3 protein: ASSPGQTAETQY
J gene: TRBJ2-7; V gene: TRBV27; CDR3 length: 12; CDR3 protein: ATRLAVSSYEQY
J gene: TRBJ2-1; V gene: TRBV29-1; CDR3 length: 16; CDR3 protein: SVPGGPWGQQSYNEQF
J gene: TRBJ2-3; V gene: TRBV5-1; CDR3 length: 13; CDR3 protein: ASSLQGVTQDTQY
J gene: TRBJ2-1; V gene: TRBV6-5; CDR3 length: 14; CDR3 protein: ASSRLLSGPYNEQF
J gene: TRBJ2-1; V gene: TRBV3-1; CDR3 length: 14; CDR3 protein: ASSQLGRSSYNEQF
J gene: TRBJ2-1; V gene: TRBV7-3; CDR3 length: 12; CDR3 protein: ASSLAGGGNEQF
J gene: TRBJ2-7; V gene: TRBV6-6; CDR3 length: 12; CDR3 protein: ASSYSGSSAEQY
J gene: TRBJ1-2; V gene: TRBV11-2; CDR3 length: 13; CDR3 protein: ASSPRTGSNYGYT
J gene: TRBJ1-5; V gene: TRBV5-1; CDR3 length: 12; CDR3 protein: ASSLDGHNQPQH
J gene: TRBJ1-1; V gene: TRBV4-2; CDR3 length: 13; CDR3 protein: ASSPEGSWNTEAF
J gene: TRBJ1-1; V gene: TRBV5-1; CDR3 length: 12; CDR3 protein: ASSPGSVATEAF
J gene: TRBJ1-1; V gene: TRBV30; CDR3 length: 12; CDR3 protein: AWGVLGTNTEAF
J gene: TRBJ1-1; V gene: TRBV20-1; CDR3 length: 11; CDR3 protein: SAREGWDTEAF
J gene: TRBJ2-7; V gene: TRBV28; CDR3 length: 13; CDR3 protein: ASSRFPGLGDEQY
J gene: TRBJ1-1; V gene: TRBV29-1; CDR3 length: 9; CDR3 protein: SVQGVTEAF
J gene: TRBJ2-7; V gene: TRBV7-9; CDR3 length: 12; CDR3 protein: ASSVRATGHEQY
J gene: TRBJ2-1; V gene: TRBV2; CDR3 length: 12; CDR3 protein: ARTTSGVYNEQF
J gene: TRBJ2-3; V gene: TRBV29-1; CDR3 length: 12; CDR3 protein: SVVVDEGSDTQY
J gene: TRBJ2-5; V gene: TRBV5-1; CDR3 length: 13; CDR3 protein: ASSDNGQPHQTQY
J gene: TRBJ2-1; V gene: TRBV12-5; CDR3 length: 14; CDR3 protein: ASGFGWQGDYNEQF
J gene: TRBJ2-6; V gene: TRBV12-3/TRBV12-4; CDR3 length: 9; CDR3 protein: ASAMSRVLA
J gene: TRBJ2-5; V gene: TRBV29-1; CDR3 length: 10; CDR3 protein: SVEVQQETQY
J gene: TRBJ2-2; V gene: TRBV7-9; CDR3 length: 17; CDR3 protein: ASSLYPGQGAKWTGELF
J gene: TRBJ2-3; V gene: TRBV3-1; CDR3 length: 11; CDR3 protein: ASSWTGKDTQY
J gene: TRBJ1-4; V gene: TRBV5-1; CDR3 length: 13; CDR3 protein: ASSLVGSTNEKLF
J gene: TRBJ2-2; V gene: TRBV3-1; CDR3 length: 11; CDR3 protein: ASSQHNTGELF
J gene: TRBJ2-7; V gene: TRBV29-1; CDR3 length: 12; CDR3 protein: SVSSGGQASGQY
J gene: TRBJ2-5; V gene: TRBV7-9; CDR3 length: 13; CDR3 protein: ASSSRGTGQETQY
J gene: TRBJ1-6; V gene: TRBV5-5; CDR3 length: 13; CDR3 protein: ASSPGQSYNSPLH
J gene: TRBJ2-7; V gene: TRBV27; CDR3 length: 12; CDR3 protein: ASSFTTGDYEQY
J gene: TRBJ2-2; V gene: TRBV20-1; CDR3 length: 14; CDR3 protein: SARERRGKLPGELF
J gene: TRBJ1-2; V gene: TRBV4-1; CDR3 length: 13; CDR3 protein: ASSQDLARHYGYT
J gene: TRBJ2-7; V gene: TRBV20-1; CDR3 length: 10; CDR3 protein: SATLTGWEQY
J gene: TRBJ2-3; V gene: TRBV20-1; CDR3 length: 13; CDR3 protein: SAHSGRSDADTQY
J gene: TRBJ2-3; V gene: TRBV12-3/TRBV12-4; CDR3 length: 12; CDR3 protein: ASRPAPLRDTQY
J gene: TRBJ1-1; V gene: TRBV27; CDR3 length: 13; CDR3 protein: ASSLFYGMNTEAF
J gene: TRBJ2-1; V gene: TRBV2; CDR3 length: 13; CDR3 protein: ASSGEGGSYNEQF
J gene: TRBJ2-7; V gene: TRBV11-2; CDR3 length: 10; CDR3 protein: ASLGRGYEQY